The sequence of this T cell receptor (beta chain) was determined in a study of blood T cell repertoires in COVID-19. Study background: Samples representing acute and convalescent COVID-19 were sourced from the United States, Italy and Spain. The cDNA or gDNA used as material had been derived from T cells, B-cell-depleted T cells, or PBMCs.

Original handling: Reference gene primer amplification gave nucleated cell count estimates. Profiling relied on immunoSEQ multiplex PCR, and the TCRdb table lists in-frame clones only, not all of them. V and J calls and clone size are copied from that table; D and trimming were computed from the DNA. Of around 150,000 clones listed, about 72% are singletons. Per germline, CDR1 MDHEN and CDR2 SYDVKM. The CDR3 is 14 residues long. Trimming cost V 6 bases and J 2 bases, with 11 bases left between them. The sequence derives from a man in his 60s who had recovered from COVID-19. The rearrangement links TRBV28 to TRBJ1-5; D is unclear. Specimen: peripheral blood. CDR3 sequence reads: CASSSDIGNQPQHF. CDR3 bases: TGTGCCAGCAGCTCCGACATCGGCAATCAGCCCCAGCATTTT.